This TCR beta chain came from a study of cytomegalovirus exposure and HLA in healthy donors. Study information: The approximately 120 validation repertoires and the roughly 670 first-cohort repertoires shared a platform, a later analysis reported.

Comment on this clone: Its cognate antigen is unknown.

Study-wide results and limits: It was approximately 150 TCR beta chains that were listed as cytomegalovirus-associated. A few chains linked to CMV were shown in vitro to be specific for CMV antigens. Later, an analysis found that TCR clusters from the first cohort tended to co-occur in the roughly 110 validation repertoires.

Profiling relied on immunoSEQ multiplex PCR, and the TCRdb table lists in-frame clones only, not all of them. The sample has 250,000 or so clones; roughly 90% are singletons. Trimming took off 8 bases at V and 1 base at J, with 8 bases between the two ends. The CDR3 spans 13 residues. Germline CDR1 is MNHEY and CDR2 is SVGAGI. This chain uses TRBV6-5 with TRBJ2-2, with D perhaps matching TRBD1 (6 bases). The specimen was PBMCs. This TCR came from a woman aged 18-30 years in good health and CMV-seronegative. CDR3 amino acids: CASQQGNTGELFF. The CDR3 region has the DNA TGTGCCAGCCAACAGGGGAACACCGGGGAGCTGTTTTTT.